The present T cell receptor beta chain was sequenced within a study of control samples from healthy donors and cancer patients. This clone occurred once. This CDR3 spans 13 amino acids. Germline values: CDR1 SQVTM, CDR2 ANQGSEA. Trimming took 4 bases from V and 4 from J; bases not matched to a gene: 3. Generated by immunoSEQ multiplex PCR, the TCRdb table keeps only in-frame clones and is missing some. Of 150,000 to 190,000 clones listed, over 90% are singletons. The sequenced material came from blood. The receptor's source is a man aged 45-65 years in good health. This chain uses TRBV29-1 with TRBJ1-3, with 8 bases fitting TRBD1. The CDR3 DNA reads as TGCAGCGTTGTACAGGGGGTCGGAAACACCATATATTTT. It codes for CSVVQGVGNTIYF.